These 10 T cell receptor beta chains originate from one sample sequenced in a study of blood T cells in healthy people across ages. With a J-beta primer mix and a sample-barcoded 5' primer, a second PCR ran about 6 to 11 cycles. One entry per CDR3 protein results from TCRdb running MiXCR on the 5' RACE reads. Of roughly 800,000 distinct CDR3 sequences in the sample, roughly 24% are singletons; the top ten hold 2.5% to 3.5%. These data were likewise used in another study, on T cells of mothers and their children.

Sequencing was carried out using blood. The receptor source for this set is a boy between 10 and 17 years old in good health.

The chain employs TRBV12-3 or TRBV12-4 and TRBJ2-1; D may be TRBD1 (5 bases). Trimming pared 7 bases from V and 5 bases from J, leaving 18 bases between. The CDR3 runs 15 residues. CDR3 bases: TGTGCCAGCATTTCTAGGGGAAGCGCCAACAATGAGCAGTTCTTC. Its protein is CASISRGSANNEQFF.

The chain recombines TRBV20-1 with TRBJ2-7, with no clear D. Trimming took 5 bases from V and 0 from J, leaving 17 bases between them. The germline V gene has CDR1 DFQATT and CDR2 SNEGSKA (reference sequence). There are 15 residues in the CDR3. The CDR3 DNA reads TGCAGTGCTGCCTCGGACGGCTGGGGCTCCTACGAGCAGTACTTC. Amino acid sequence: CSAASDGWGSYEQYF.

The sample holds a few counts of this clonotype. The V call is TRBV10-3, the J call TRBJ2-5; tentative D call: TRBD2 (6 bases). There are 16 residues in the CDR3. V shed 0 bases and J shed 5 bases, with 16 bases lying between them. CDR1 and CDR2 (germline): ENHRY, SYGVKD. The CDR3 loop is CAISESPGLGIETQYF. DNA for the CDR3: TGTGCCATCAGTGAGTCGCCGGGACTGGGAATCGAGACCCAGTACTTC.

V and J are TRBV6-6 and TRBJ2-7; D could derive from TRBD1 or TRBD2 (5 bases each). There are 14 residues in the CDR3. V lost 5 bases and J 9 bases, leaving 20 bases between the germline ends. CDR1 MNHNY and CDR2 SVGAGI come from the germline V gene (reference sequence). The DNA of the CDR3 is TGTGCCAGCAGTGTTCGGGACGGAGGTTTTGGGCAGTACTTC. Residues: CASSVRDGGFGQYF.

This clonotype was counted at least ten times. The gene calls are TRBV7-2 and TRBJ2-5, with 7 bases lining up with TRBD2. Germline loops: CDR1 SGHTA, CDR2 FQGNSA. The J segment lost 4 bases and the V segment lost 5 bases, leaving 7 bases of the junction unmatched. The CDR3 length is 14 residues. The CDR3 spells CASSPTSTGETQYF. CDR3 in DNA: TGTGCCAGCAGCCCGACTAGCACTGGAGAGACCCAGTACTTC.

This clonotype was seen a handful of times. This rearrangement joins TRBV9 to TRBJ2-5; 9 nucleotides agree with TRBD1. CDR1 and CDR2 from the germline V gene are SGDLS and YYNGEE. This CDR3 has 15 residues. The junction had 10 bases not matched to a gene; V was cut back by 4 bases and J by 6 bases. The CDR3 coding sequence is TGTGCCAGCAGCCCTTCGGACAGGGGATGGAAGACCCAGTACTTC. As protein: CASSPSDRGWKTQYF.

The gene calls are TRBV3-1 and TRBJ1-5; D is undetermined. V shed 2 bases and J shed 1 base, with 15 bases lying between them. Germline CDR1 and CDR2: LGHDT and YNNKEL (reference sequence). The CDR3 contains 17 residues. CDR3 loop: CASSQSGGGSSNQPQHF. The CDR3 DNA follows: TGTGCCAGCAGCCAATCGGGCGGCGGGTCGAGCAATCAGCCCCAGCATTTT.

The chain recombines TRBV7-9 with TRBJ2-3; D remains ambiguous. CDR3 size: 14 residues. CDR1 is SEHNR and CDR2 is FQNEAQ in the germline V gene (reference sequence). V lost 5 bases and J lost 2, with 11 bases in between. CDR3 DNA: TGTGCCAGCAGCCCCGGTCCGTACACAGATACGCAGTATTTT. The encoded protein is CASSPGPYTDTQYF.

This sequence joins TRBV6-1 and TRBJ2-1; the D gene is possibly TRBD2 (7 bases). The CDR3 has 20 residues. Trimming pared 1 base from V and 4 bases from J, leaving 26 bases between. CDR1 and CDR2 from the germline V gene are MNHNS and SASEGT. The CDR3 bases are TGTGCCAGCAGTGAAGAGGGGGGGACAAAAACCCCTCGTTTGTACAATGAGCAGTTCTTC. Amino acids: CASSEEGGTKTPRLYNEQFF.

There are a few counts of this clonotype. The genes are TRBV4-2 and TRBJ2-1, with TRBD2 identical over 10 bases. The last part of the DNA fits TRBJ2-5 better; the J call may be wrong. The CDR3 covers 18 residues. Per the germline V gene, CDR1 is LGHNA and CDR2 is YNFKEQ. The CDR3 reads CASSQDRKAGGPGKTQYF. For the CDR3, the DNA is TGTGCCAGCAGCCAAGATCGTAAAGCGGGGGGGCCCGGGAAGACCCAGTACTTC.